This T cell receptor beta chain was obtained from a study of T cell repertoires in cytomegalovirus infection. Study-wide background: The authors relied on CMV epitopes, both recently identified HLA-C-restricted and well-studied HLA-B-restricted. TCR beta signatures that were public indicated CMV infection and matching HLA type. The study, taken as a whole, reports: Ex vivo, HLA-C-restricted CMV-specific TCR beta clonotypes prevailed over the rest of the response.

In its sample, this clonotype was seen a few times. What it binds is unknown. TCRdb called the reads again in MiXCR, with one record for every CDR3 protein. The sample lists 700,000 to 850,000 distinct CDR3 sequences; about 31% were seen once. V was trimmed by 2 bases and J by 12 bases, leaving 11 bases between them. This CDR3 region has 12 residues. This specimen was cultured CD8+ T cells from PBMCs, taken from culture after CMV antigen stimulation. J is TRBJ2-1 and V is TRBV12-3 or TRBV12-4; the D gene is possibly TRBD2 (6 bases). This TCR derives from a human donor in good health (CMV status not recorded). Some clones in this sample may be carry-over from other donors' samples. The CDR3 is CASSLSGVVQFF. CDR3 coding DNA: TGTGCCAGCAGTTTATCGGGAGTGGTGCAGTTCTTC.